This is a list of T cell receptor beta chains from one sample in a study of cytomegalovirus exposure and HLA in healthy donors. Some clones are missing from TCRdb's copy, which holds only in-frame ones; the method was immunoSEQ multiplex PCR. The data hold about 71,000 clones, with approximately 63% observed a single time. Sequencing input: PBMCs. Receptors originate from a woman between 45 and 60 years old in good health and CMV-seropositive. Both conserved end residues are part of each CDR3. The D gene is left open where the match is weak. For some rows the clone size is stated as once, few or many, or as a class when expanded; others skip it.

size,D,J,V,DNA,CDR3
NA,NA,TRBJ2-2,TRBV12-5,TGTGCTAGTGGTTTGGGGGGAGCGGGCCTGATGAACACCGGGGAGCTGTTTTTT,CASGLGGAGLMNTGELFF
NA,TRBD2,TRBJ2-7,TRBV7-2,TGTGCCAGCAGCTTAGGGGGGGGTGGCTACGAGCAGTACTTC,CASSLGGGGYEQYF
few,TRBD1,TRBJ1-4,TRBV7-9,TGTTCCAGCAGCTCTGGAGGCGGGACAGGCGGAAAACTGTTTTTT,CSSSSGGGTGGKLFF
NA,NA,TRBJ2-5,TRBV6-5,TGTGCCAGCAGGCAGGCGAACCAAGAGACCCAGTACTTC,CASRQANQETQYF
few,NA,TRBJ2-2,TRBV29-1,TGCAGCGCCCTGGGGACTCTTAATCCGAACACCGGGGAGCTGTTTTTT,CSALGTLNPNTGELFF
NA,TRBD2,TRBJ2-1,TRBV15,TGTGCCACCAGCAGAGACCTCAGGGCGGGGGGCCCAAGCTCCTACAATGAGCAGTTCTTC,CATSRDLRAGGPSSYNEQFF
NA,NA,TRBJ1-2,TRBV19,TGTGCCAGTAGTGACACAGGGAACGATGGCTACACCTTC,CASSDTGNDGYTF
NA,TRBD1,TRBJ1-1,TRBV2,TGTGCCAGCAGTGAAGACAGGGGGAACACTGAAGCTTTCTTT,CASSEDRGNTEAFF
few,TRBD1,TRBJ2-7,TRBV6-5,TGTGCCAGCAGTGCGGGGACAGGAGACCTCTACGAGCAGTACTTC,CASSAGTGDLYEQYF
NA,TRBD2,TRBJ2-1,TRBV4-1,TGCGCCAGCAGCCCCAGGACTAGCGGGAGCTCCTACAATGAGCAGTTCTTC,CASSPRTSGSSYNEQFF
NA,TRBD1,TRBJ1-3,TRBV12-5,TGTGCTAGTGGTACCCTTGGACAGGGAGGGGACACCATATATTTT,CASGTLGQGGDTIYF
few,NA,TRBJ2-3,TRBV18,TGTGCCAGCTCACCAAATTTAGTGGGGCTCAGTAGAACAGATACGCAGTATTTT,CASSPNLVGLSRTDTQYF
NA,TRBD1,TRBJ2-4,TRBV27,TGTGCCAGCAGTCTCGGGACAGTACAGTACTTC,CASSLGTVQYF
NA,NA,TRBJ1-5,TRBV10-2,TGCGCCAGCATGGACACGGCGAATCAGCCCCAGCATTTT,CASMDTANQPQHF
NA,TRBD2,TRBJ2-3,TRBV10-1,TGCGCCAGCAGTGATTGGGGGACTAGCGGGAGCCCCAGTGATACGCAGTATTTT,CASSDWGTSGSPSDTQYF